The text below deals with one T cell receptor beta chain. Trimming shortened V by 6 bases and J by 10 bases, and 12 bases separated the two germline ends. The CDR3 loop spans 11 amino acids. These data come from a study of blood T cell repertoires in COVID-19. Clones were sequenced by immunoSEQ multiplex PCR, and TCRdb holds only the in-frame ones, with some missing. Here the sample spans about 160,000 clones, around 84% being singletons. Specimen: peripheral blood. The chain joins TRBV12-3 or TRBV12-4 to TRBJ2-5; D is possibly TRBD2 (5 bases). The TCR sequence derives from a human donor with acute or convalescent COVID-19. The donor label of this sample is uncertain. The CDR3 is CASRLRGIQYF. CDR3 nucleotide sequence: TGTGCCAGCAGGCTGCGAGGGATCCAGTACTTC.